This T cell receptor beta chain appears in the sequencing data of a study of T cell clones after liver transplantation. Study context: Samples came from ITN030ST, which attempted immunosuppression withdrawal within 2 years of liver transplantation. Regarding the study as a whole: In most of the 8 subjects, circulating graft-donor-reactive CD4 TCRbeta sequences fell significantly after transplant.

About this clone: Its antigen is still unknown. The sample has other DNA sequences that encode this CDR3 too.

V dropped 4 bases and J dropped 0 bases, with 13 bases sitting between them. The V gene's germline CDR1 is SGHRS and CDR2 YFSETQ. CDR3 length equals 15 residues. Assay used: immunoSEQ multiplex PCR; TCRdb lists only in-frame clones, some missing. The table lists more than 45,000 clones, about 70% of them singletons. The chain uses TRBV5-1 and TRBJ1-1; weak D call: TRBD1 (5 bases). The sequencing here drew on CD4+ T cells from blood, taken at the approximately 16-month timepoint. This sequence was found in a human patient who received a liver transplant. The graft donor may have given rise to some T cells. CDR3: CASSPRGAVNTEAFF. In nucleotides, the CDR3 is TGCGCCAGCAGCCCCCGGGGCGCGGTGAACACTGAAGCTTTCTTT.